One and the same sample provided the 26 T cell receptor beta chains below, sequenced in a study of shared clonotypes between healthy human individuals (dated by TCRdb to the early 2020s). Preparation of the library involved the immunoSEQ multiplex PCR assay. The clones in this table, taken by TCRdb from immuneACCESS, are in-frame only. Not every clone is retained; where verified, under half of the shortfall comes from an unresolved V gene, and the cause of the rest is unknown. This sample lists some 500,000 clones; roughly 95% were detected once. Approximately 0.06% of the sample is held by the ten biggest clonotypes. The material sequenced was naive CD4+ T cells sorted from blood. The label giving this sample's cell subset or site can be read as: CD45RA+ positively selected. Every receptor here comes from a woman aged 25-40 years in good health.

V gene TRBV5-4 combines with J gene TRBJ1-1; D might be TRBD1 (5 bases). V was clipped by 2 bases and J by 2 bases, with 13 bases between them. The CDR3 is 15 amino acids. The germline V gene encodes CDR1 SGHNT and CDR2 YYREEE (reference sequence). This CDR3 is CASSFQGRLNTEAFF. The DNA for the CDR3 is TGTGCCAGCAGCTTCCAGGGTCGGTTAAACACTGAAGCTTTCTTT.

The V gene is TRBV7-9, the J gene TRBJ1-4; D gene ambiguous. This CDR3 contains 12 residues. The V end was cut by 6 bases, the J end by 8 bases, with 10 bases between. CDR1 and CDR2 from the germline V gene are SEHNR and FQNEAQ (reference sequence). The CDR3 loop reads CASSSPDEKLFF. DNA for the CDR3: TGTGCCAGCAGTAGCCCGGACGAAAAACTGTTTTTT. The full variable domain, completed using reference TRBV7-9 and TRBJ1-4, is DTGVSQNPRHKITKRGQNVTFRCDPISEHNRLYWYRQTLGQGPEFLTYFQNEAQLEKSRLLSDRFSAERPKGSFSTLEIQRTEQGDSAMYLCASSSPDEKLFFGSGTQLSVL.

The J gene is TRBJ2-3, the V gene TRBV19, with TRBD1 matching over 8 bases. The J segment lost 0 bases and the V segment lost 5 bases, leaving 13 bases of the junction unmatched. The germline V gene has CDR1 LNHDA and CDR2 SQIVND (reference sequence). The CDR3 has 18 amino acids. The CDR3 DNA reads TGTGCCAGTAGTTTGAACCGGGACACAGGGGGAAGCACAGATACGCAGTATTTT. It specifies CASSLNRDTGGSTDTQYF.

The V call is TRBV28, the J call TRBJ1-2, with no clear D. Germline CDR1 and CDR2: MDHEN and SYDVKM. Trimming left V 3 bases short and J 0 bases short, with 8 bases between. The CDR3 covers 14 residues. DNA of the CDR3: TGTGCCAGCAGTTTTGGACGAGCTAACTATGGCTACACCTTC. Its translation is CASSFGRANYGYTF.

Details on this clone: The same CDR3 also results from other DNA sequences found in this sample. This rearrangement joins TRBV5-1 to TRBJ2-1; D gene ambiguous. The CDR3 totals 13 residues. V lost 0 bases to trimming and J lost 4 bases, with 5 bases between them. Germline V CDR1 and CDR2: SGHRS, YFSETQ. This chain's CDR3 is CASSLGLYNEQFF. Written as DNA, the CDR3 is TGCGCCAGCAGCTTGGGACTTTACAATGAGCAGTTCTTC.

The CDR3 DNA follows: TGCGCCAGCAGCTTGGGGGACGCCAACTCCTATAATTCACCCCTCCACTTT. It yields the protein CASSLGDANSYNSPLHF. The chain joins TRBV5-1 to TRBJ1-6; TRBD1 is a possible D gene (5 bases). CDR3 length: 17 amino acids. V lost 0 bases, J lost 0 bases, and 10 bases lay in between. The germline V gene encodes CDR1 SGHRS and CDR2 YFSETQ. Based on the CDR3 plus reference TRBV5-1 and TRBJ1-6, the full variable domain is KAGVTQTPRYLIKTRGQQVTLSCSPISGHRSVSWYQQTPGQGLQFLFEYFSETQRNKGNFPGRFSGRQFSNSRSEMNVSTLELGDSALYLCASSLGDANSYNSPLHFGNGTRLTVT.

The CDR3, as DNA: TGTGCCAGCAGTGGCGGGAGGAAAGAGACCCAGTACTTC. Its protein is CASSGGRKETQYF. The gene calls are TRBV11-2 and TRBJ2-5; 8 nucleotides match TRBD2. After removal of 6 bases from V and 3 bases from J, the junction contained 3 bases not matched to a gene. Per the germline V gene, CDR1 is SGHAT and CDR2 is FQNNGV. The CDR3 runs 13 residues.

The chain couples TRBV5-1 to TRBJ1-3; D ambiguous. CDR1 is SGHRS, CDR2 YFSETQ, per germline. Trimming cost V 4 bases and J 2 bases, with 10 bases left between them. CDR3 length: 14 residues. The CDR3 is CASSPPEAGNTIYF. CDR3 nucleotide sequence: TGCGCCAGCAGCCCCCCTGAGGCTGGAAACACCATATATTTT. Full variable domain (missing parts from reference TRBV5-1 and TRBJ1-3): KAGVTQTPRYLIKTRGQQVTLSCSPISGHRSVSWYQQTPGQGLQFLFEYFSETQRNKGNFPGRFSGRQFSNSRSEMNVSTLELGDSALYLCASSPPEAGNTIYFGEGSWLTVV.

The chain is built from TRBV7-3 and TRBJ2-3; 10 bases fit TRBD2. V shed 9 bases, J shed 1 base, and the junction held 4 bases outside the gene matches. Germline V gene sequence: CDR1 SGHTA, CDR2 FQGTGA. This CDR3 has 14 residues. CDR3 nucleotide sequence: TGTGCCAGTGCCGGGACTAGCGGCACAGATACGCAGTATTTT. This codes for CASAGTSGTDTQYF. The variable domain in full, with the rest retrieved from reference TRBV7-3 and TRBJ2-3, is GAGVSQTPSNKVTEKGKYVELRCDPISGHTALYWYRQSLGQGPEFLIYFQGTGAADDSGLPNDRFFAVRPEGSVSTLKIQRTERGDSAVYLCASAGTSGTDTQYFGPGTRLTVL.

This chain uses TRBV5-8 with TRBJ2-2; no clear D gene. V dropped 1 base and J dropped 7 bases, with 8 bases sitting between them. The germline CDR1 and CDR2 sequences are SGHTS and YDEGEE. This CDR3 is built from 13 residues. The DNA for the CDR3 is TGTGCCAGCAGCTTGTTTTTTGGCGGGGAGCTGTTTTTT. Translation gives CASSLFFGGELFF.

V usage is TRBV5-1 and J usage is TRBJ2-7; 12 positions agree with TRBD2. The CDR3 runs to 18 residues. The V segment lost 0 bases and the J segment 1 base; nucleotides outside the gene matches: 8. The germline gives CDR1 SGHRS, CDR2 YFSETQ. CDR3 DNA: TGCGCCAGCAGCTTGGCCAGCCTGACTAGCGGGAGATCCTACGAGCAGTACTTC. Amino acid sequence: CASSLASLTSGRSYEQYF.

The chain is built from TRBV23-1 and TRBJ1-1, with 7 nucleotides matching TRBD1. TRBV23-1 is filed as an ORF, its function uncertain. After removal of 6 bases from V and 0 bases from J, the junction contained 4 bases not matched to a gene. This CDR3 has 14 residues. For the CDR3, the DNA is TGCGCCAGCAGGAGGACAGGTCTGAACACTGAAGCTTTCTTT. Encoded protein: CASRRTGLNTEAFF.

The gene calls are TRBV6-1 and TRBJ1-4; perhaps TRBD1 as D (6 bases). The CDR3 is 16 residues long. Germline V lookup: CDR1 MNHNS, CDR2 SASEGT. V lost 4 bases, J lost 4 bases, and 16 bases lay in between. DNA for the CDR3: TGTGCCAGCAGTGGGATAGTGAAGGGGGTTAATGAAAAACTGTTTTTT. Translation: CASSGIVKGVNEKLFF.

The V call is TRBV2, the J call TRBJ2-5, with D perhaps matching TRBD2 (7 bases). V was trimmed by 7 bases and J by 3 bases, leaving 15 bases between them. CDR3 length: 14 residues. Germline CDR1 SNHLY, CDR2 FYNNEI. The CDR3 DNA reads TGTGCCAGCATCCTGGGGGGGGACAAAGAGACCCAGTACTTC. Residues: CASILGGDKETQYF.

The gene calls are TRBV5-1 and TRBJ2-7; D remains ambiguous. Trimming took off 4 bases at V and 3 bases at J, with 11 bases between the two ends. This CDR3 is 13 amino acids long. CDR1 and CDR2 (germline): SGHRS, YFSETQ. Written as DNA, the CDR3 is TGCGCCAGCAGCCCGCCAGGCTTCTACGAGCAGTACTTC. Amino acids: CASSPPGFYEQYF. Together with reference TRBV5-1 and TRBJ2-7, the CDR3 gives the full variable domain: KAGVTQTPRYLIKTRGQQVTLSCSPISGHRSVSWYQQTPGQGLQFLFEYFSETQRNKGNFPGRFSGRQFSNSRSEMNVSTLELGDSALYLCASSPPGFYEQYFGPGTRLTVT.

This sequence joins TRBV7-9 and TRBJ2-7; no definite D call. CDR1 is SEHNR and CDR2 is FQNEAQ in the germline V gene (reference sequence). Trimming left V 5 bases short and J 0 bases short, with 14 bases between. CDR3 size: 15 residues. The CDR3 protein is CASSPRAGLSYEQYF. The DNA of the CDR3 is TGTGCCAGCAGCCCCCGGGCAGGTCTCTCCTACGAGCAGTACTTC.

The rearrangement uses TRBV6-6 and TRBJ2-2; D possibly corresponds to TRBD2 (6 bases). Trimming removed 6 bases from V and 5 bases from J, with 19 bases in between. Germline CDR1 is MNHNY and CDR2 is SVGAGI (reference sequence). The length of the CDR3 is 16 residues. The CDR3: CASRYKGGTHTGELFF. In DNA form, the CDR3 reads TGTGCCAGCAGGTATAAGGGAGGCACTCATACCGGGGAGCTGTTTTTT.

The chain recombines TRBV11-2 with TRBJ1-5, with D perhaps TRBD1 (5 bases). Trimming stripped 1 base from V and 7 bases from J, with 8 bases between. Germline CDR1 and CDR2: SGHAT and FQNNGV. The CDR3 runs to 13 residues. CDR3 coding DNA: TGTGCCAGCAGCTTAGGGTGGGGGCAGCCCCAGCATTTT. Protein sequence: CASSLGWGQPQHF.

The V gene is TRBV19, the J gene TRBJ1-5, with unresolved D. CDR1 is LNHDA, CDR2 SQIVND, per germline (reference sequence). V was pared by 4 bases and J by 5 bases, with 15 bases between. The CDR3 is 15 residues long. The CDR3 DNA sequence: TGTGCCAGTAGTAGAGTAGGAGGGAAGTATCAGCCCCAGCATTTT. This translates into CASSRVGGKYQPQHF.

V is TRBV7-8 and J is TRBJ2-5; 7 bases are shared with TRBD2. V was clipped by 6 bases and J by 1 base; unmatched bases: 5. From germline, CDR1 is SGHVS and CDR2 FQNEAQ. This CDR3 has 14 amino acids. This chain's CDR3 is CASRFSGIQETQYF. In nucleotides, the CDR3 is TGTGCCAGCAGGTTCAGCGGGATCCAAGAGACCCAGTACTTC.

The gene calls are TRBV4-2 and TRBJ2-2, with 13 bases fitting TRBD2. Trimming at V came to 5 bases and at J to 5 bases, leaving 11 bases not matched to a gene. The CDR3 loop spans 18 amino acids. Germline CDR1 is LGHNA and CDR2 is YNFKEQ. CDR3 nucleotides: TGTGCCAGCAGCTACCAGCCAGGACTAGCGGGAGATACCGGGGAGCTGTTTTTT. Translating it yields CASSYQPGLAGDTGELFF.

The chain is built from TRBV7-9 and TRBJ2-7, with a weak D call TRBD1 (6 bases). The germline V gene encodes CDR1 SEHNR and CDR2 FQNEAQ (reference sequence). This CDR3 is 15 amino acids long. The V end lost 5 bases, the J end lost 0 bases, and 14 bases lay between the germline ends. The CDR3 coding sequence is TGTGCCAGCAGCGTGGAACAGGGTGGCTCCTACGAGCAGTACTTC. Protein sequence: CASSVEQGGSYEQYF.

V gene TRBV11-1 combines with J gene TRBJ2-7; TRBD2 might be the D (6 bases). V was clipped by 3 bases and J by 0 bases, with 9 bases between them. The CDR3 consists of 14 residues. In germline, CDR1 is SGHAT, CDR2 FQDESV (reference sequence). The chain's CDR3 is CASSFGGVSYEQYF. In nucleotides, the CDR3 is TGTGCCAGCAGCTTCGGAGGGGTCTCCTACGAGCAGTACTTC.

V gene TRBV5-1 combines with J gene TRBJ1-6; 9 bases are shared with TRBD1. Germline V lookup: CDR1 SGHRS, CDR2 YFSETQ. After removal of 6 bases from V and 8 bases from J, the junction contained 9 bases not matched to a gene. There are 15 residues in the CDR3. The CDR3 sequence: CASTRGDRADSPLHF. CDR3 coding DNA: TGCGCCAGCACCCGAGGGGACAGGGCGGATTCACCCCTCCACTTT. Drawing the rest from reference TRBV5-1 and TRBJ1-6, the complete variable domain is KAGVTQTPRYLIKTRGQQVTLSCSPISGHRSVSWYQQTPGQGLQFLFEYFSETQRNKGNFPGRFSGRQFSNSRSEMNVSTLELGDSALYLCASTRGDRADSPLHFGNGTRLTVT.

For the CDR3, the DNA is TGTGCCAGCAGCCCGCGGGGCACAGATACGCAGTATTTT. It yields the protein CASSPRGTDTQYF. The chain carries TRBV7-9 and TRBJ2-3; D is perhaps TRBD2 (5 bases). The ends were cut back, 5 bases at V and 1 base at J, with 7 bases in the middle. The CDR3 loop spans 13 amino acids. The germline gives CDR1 SEHNR, CDR2 FQNEAQ (reference sequence).

This chain joins TRBV28 and TRBJ2-1; tentatively, D is TRBD2 (5 bases). CDR1 is MDHEN and CDR2 is SYDVKM in the germline V gene. This CDR3 is 13 amino acids long. V lost 1 base and J lost 9, with 10 bases in between. The CDR3 loop is CASSLFTAGEQFF. Here the CDR3 DNA reads TGTGCCAGCAGTTTATTCACGGCGGGTGAGCAGTTCTTC.